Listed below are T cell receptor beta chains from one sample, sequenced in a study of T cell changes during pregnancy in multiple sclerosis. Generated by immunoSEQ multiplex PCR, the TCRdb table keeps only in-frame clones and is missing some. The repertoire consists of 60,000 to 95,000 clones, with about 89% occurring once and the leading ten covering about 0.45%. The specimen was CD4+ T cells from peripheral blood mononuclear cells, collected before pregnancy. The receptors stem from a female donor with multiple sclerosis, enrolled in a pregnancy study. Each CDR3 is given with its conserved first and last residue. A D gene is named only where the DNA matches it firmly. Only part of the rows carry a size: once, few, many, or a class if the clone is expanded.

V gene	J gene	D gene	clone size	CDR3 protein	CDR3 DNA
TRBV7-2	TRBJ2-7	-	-	CASSQMGGLTYEQYF	TGTGCCAGCAGCCAAATGGGGGGTCTCACCTACGAGCAGTACTTC
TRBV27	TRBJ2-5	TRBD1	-	CASSSYYRGSLGETQYF	TGTGCCAGCAGTTCATACTACAGGGGTAGTTTGGGAGAGACCCAGTACTTC
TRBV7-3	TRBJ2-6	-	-	CASSVTSSGANVLTF	TGTGCCAGCAGCGTGACAAGCTCTGGGGCCAACGTCCTGACTTTC
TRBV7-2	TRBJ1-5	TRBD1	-	CASSRGLSTGIGNQPQHF	TGTGCCAGCAGCCGAGGATTATCGACAGGGATAGGCAATCAGCCCCAGCATTTT
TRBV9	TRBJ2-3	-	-	CASNIDSSTDTQYF	TGTGCCAGCAACATAGACAGTAGCACAGATACGCAGTATTTT
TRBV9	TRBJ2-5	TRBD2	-	CASSVATSGGYQETQYF	TGTGCCAGCAGCGTAGCTACGAGCGGGGGGTACCAAGAGACCCAGTACTTC
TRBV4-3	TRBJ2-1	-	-	CASSPNGLAYNEQFF	TGCGCCAGCAGCCCGAACGGGCTAGCGTACAATGAGCAGTTCTTC
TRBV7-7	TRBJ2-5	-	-	CASSPFQGRETQYF	TGTGCCAGCAGCCCGTTCCAGGGCCGGGAGACCCAGTACTTC
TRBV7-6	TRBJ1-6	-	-	CASSLGGVTGSPLHF	TGTGCCAGCAGCTTAGGAGGGGTAACAGGGTCACCCCTCCACTTT
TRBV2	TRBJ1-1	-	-	CASRTDSNTEAFF	TGTGCCAGCAGGACAGACTCGAACACTGAAGCTTTCTTT
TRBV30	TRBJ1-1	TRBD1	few	CAWRNWDSNTEAFF	TGTGCCTGGAGAAATTGGGACAGTAACACTGAAGCTTTCTTT
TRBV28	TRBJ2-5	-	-	CASRGTGQETQYF	TGTGCCAGCAGGGGTACAGGACAAGAGACCCAGTACTTC
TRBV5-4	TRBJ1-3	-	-	CASKETDGNTIYF	TGTGCCAGCAAAGAAACAGATGGAAACACCATATATTTT
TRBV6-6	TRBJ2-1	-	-	CASTRDSGSSYNEQFF	TGTGCCAGCACCAGGGATAGCGGCAGCTCCTACAATGAGCAGTTCTTC
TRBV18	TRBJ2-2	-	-	CASPMPGSGTGELFF	TGTGCCAGCCCCATGCCAGGCTCTGGCACCGGGGAGCTGTTTTTT
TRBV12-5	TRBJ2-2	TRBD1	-	CASGWDRGNTGELFF	TGTGCTAGTGGTTGGGACAGGGGGAACACCGGGGAGCTGTTTTTT
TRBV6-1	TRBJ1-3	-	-	CASSPRVNSGNTIYF	TGTGCCAGCAGTCCTCGGGTCAACTCTGGAAACACCATATATTTT
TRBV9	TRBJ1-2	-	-	CASSLRWQGIGYTF	TGTGCCAGCAGCCTACGGTGGCAGGGTATTGGCTACACCTTC
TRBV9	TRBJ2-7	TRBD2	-	CASSVGGTSHSYEQYF	TGTGCCAGCAGCGTAGGGGGGACTAGCCACTCCTACGAGCAGTACTTC
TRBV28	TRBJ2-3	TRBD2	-	CASSPTGLAGDTDTQYF	TGTGCCAGCAGTCCGACGGGACTAGCGGGAGACACAGATACGCAGTATTTT
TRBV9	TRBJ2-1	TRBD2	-	CASSIRLAGDLFF	TGTGCCAGCAGCATCCGACTAGCGGGAGATCTGTTCTTC
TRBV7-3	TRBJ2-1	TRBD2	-	CASSLTLSSGSFRHEQFF	TGTGCCAGCAGCTTAACGCTATCTAGCGGGAGTTTTCGGCATGAGCAGTTCTTC
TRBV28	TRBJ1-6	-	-	CASSRTAYNSPLHF	TGTGCCAGCAGTCGGACAGCCTATAATTCACCCCTCCACTTT
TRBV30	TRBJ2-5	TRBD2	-	CAWSAGLAVQETQYF	TGTGCCTGGAGCGCCGGACTAGCGGTCCAAGAGACCCAGTACTTC
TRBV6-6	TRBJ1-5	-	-	CASSPWDYQPQHF	TGTGCCAGCAGTCCCTGGGACTATCAGCCCCAGCATTTT
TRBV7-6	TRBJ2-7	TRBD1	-	CASSLDRGLTYEQYF	TGTGCCAGCAGCTTAGACAGGGGGCTTACCTACGAGCAGTACTTC
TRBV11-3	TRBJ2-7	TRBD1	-	CASSLEADRAYEQYF	TGTGCCAGCAGCTTAGAGGCGGACAGGGCCTACGAGCAGTACTTC
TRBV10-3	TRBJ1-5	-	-	CAISEQQGNQPQHF	TGTGCCATCAGTGAACAGCAAGGCAATCAGCCCCAGCATTTT
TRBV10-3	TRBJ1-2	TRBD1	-	CAISVGAGGDGYTF	TGTGCCATCAGTGTTGGGGCAGGGGGCGATGGCTACACCTTC
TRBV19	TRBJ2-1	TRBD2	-	CASSPSGGVYNEQFF	TGTGCCAGTAGTCCCTCGGGGGGAGTGTACAATGAGCAGTTCTTC
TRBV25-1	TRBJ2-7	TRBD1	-	CASSTGTGYEQYF	TGTGCCAGCAGCACCGGGACAGGATACGAGCAGTACTTC
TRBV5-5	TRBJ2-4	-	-	CASSLADNIGIQYF	TGTGCCAGCAGCTTGGCGGACAATATTGGCATTCAGTACTTC
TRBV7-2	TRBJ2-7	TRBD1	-	CASSLGGQGPYEQYF	TGTGCCAGCAGCTTAGGGGGACAGGGTCCCTACGAGCAGTACTTC
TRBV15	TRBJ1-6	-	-	CATGRVLTRDSPLHF	TGTGCCACCGGCAGAGTTCTAACTAGGGATTCACCCCTCCACTTT
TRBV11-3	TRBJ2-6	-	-	CASSPQGRAGANVLTF	TGTGCCAGCAGCCCCCAGGGTAGGGCTGGGGCCAACGTCCTGACTTTC
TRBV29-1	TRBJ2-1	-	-	CSVDGGPSYNEQFF	TGCAGCGTTGACGGGGGGCCCTCCTACAATGAGCAGTTCTTC
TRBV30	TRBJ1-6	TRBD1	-	CAWRLGTGVSPLHF	TGTGCCTGGAGACTGGGGACAGGGGTTTCACCCCTCCACTTT
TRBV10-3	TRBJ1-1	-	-	CAISGAGNTEAFF	TGTGCCATCAGTGGGGCAGGGAACACTGAAGCTTTCTTT
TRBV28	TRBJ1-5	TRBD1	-	CASRMTGLGQPQHF	TGTGCCAGCAGGATGACAGGGCTAGGTCAGCCCCAGCATTTT
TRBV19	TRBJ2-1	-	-	CASSMTAGRYNEQFF	TGTGCCAGTAGTATGACGGCGGGACGCTACAATGAGCAGTTCTTC
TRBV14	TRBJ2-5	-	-	CASSREGAAQETQYF	TGTGCCAGCAGCCGAGAAGGGGCAGCCCAAGAGACCCAGTACTTC